Below, 28 T cell receptor beta chains from the same sample are listed, as sequenced in a study of blood T cell repertoires in COVID-19. Measured with immunoSEQ multiplex PCR; TCRdb has only the in-frame clones, and not every one. The sample consists of 50,000 to 75,000 clones, under 95% of them appearing once. Sequenced: peripheral blood. Receptors originate from an older man with active COVID-19.

V usage is TRBV5-4 and J usage is TRBJ1-6; 10 nucleotides line up with TRBD1. The CDR3 has 16 residues. The V segment lost 3 bases and the J segment 10 bases; nucleotides outside the gene matches: 10. The germline V gene has CDR1 SGHNT and CDR2 YYREEE (reference sequence). The CDR3 sequence is CASSYLEGQGRSPLHF. CDR3 bases: TGTGCCAGCAGCTACCTGGAGGGACAGGGGCGATCACCCCTCCACTTT.

The chain links TRBV3-1 (or the pseudogene TRBV3-2) to TRBJ2-2; the D gene is possibly TRBD2 (6 bases). V was shortened by 4 bases and J by 1 base, with 10 bases between the two germline ends. The CDR3 length is 15 residues. The germline gives CDR1 LGHDT, CDR2 YNNKEL (reference sequence). The CDR3, as DNA: TGTGCCAGCAGCCTCGGGGGACTGAACACCGGGGAGCTGTTTTTT. Translated, it gives CASSLGGLNTGELFF.

As DNA, the CDR3 is TGTGCCAGCTCACCAACCGGGACAGGGGATTGGAGCACTGAAGCTTTCTTT. Protein: CASSPTGTGDWSTEAFF. The chain recombines TRBV18 with TRBJ1-1; 10 bases are a match to TRBD1. Germline values: CDR1 KGHSH, CDR2 LQKENI. The CDR3 is 17 residues long. The trim removed 2 bases at V and 4 bases at J, leaving 10 bases unmatched.

This chain joins TRBV11-1 and TRBJ1-1; D is unresolved. CDR1 is SGHAT and CDR2 is FQDESV in the germline V gene (reference sequence). Trimming stripped 7 bases from V and 1 base from J, with 10 bases between. The CDR3 covers 13 residues. The CDR3 is CASTAQANTEAFF. CDR3 sequence (DNA): TGTGCCAGCACCGCCCAAGCGAACACTGAAGCTTTCTTT.

This chain joins TRBV10-3 and TRBJ2-3; 7 bases map to TRBD1. With 4 bases clipped from V and 2 bases from J, the junction kept 6 bases outside the gene matches. Germline V gene data show CDR1 as ENHRY and CDR2 as SYGVKD. This CDR3 contains 15 residues. In DNA form, the CDR3 reads TGTGCCATCAGTGGGGACAGACTGTCCACAGATACGCAGTATTTT. This translates into CAISGDRLSTDTQYF.

The chain has TRBV11-2 and TRBJ2-1; 7 bases are a match to TRBD1. This CDR3 comprises 16 residues. Germline CDR1 is SGHAT and CDR2 is FQNNGV. The V segment lost 4 bases and the J segment 0 bases; nucleotides outside the gene matches: 6. The chain's CDR3 is CASSSTRQGSYNEQFF. CDR3 nucleotide sequence: TGTGCCAGCAGCTCCACCCGACAGGGCTCCTACAATGAGCAGTTCTTC.

The V call is TRBV10-3, the J call TRBJ2-7; 10 bases agree with TRBD2. Germline V lookup: CDR1 ENHRY, CDR2 SYGVKD. There are 14 residues in the CDR3. With 3 bases clipped from V and 5 bases from J, the junction kept 4 bases outside the gene matches. The CDR3 bases are TGTGCCATCAGTGAACTAGCGGGGTCCAACGAGCAGTACTTC. It translates to CAISELAGSNEQYF.

The CDR3 DNA sequence: TGTGCCAGCAGCACCAGAGGCCTAGCGGGGGCCCCAGATACGCAGTATTTT. Its protein product is CASSTRGLAGAPDTQYF. This sequence joins TRBV7-2 and TRBJ2-3; 10 bases are a match to TRBD2. Germline-derived CDR1 and CDR2 are SGHTA and FQGNSA. Germline trimming cut 5 bases from V and 4 bases from J; bases unmatched to any gene: 12. The CDR3 runs 17 residues.

The chain is built from TRBV5-8 and TRBJ1-6; possible D gene TRBD1, 5 bases. Trimming stripped 0 bases from V and 2 bases from J, with 6 bases between. The germline V gene encodes CDR1 SGHTS and CDR2 YDEGEE. CDR3 size: 15 residues. CDR3 amino acids: CASSLETAYNSPLHF. The CDR3 bases are TGTGCCAGCAGCTTGGAGACAGCCTATAATTCACCCCTCCACTTT.

This rearrangement joins TRBV25-1 to TRBJ1-3; TRBD1 might be the D (6 bases). Trimming pared 9 bases from V and 3 bases from J, leaving 18 bases between. Germline V gene sequence: CDR1 MGHDK, CDR2 SYGVNS. The CDR3 contains 15 residues. CDR3 nucleotides: TGTGCCAGTACCCCAACAGGGATGATTGGAAACACCATATATTTT. This translates into CASTPTGMIGNTIYF.

The chain uses TRBV14 and TRBJ2-1; 12 bases match TRBD2. The CDR3 has 15 residues. CDR1 and CDR2 from the germline V gene are SGHDN and FVKESK. Trimming at V came to 2 bases and at J to 4 bases, leaving 0 bases not matched to a gene. The CDR3 spells CASSQTSGGYNEQFF. CDR3 bases: TGTGCCAGCAGCCAAACTAGCGGGGGGTACAATGAGCAGTTCTTC.

The chain joins TRBV5-1 to TRBJ2-5; 7 positions agree with TRBD2. The germline V gene has CDR1 SGHRS and CDR2 YFSETQ. The length of the CDR3 is 15 residues. J gave up 0 bases and V 0 bases, and 2 bases lay outside the gene matches. CDR3 sequence (DNA): TGCGCCAGCAGCTTGGCCCGGGGGGACCAAGAGACCCAGTACTTC. Its protein product is CASSLARGDQETQYF.

The chain employs TRBV5-6 and TRBJ1-2; D gene ambiguous. Germline CDR1 and CDR2: SGHDT and YYEEEE. This CDR3 is 11 amino acids long. Trimming took 3 bases from V and 8 from J, leaving 8 bases between them. The CDR3 here is CASSSGVGYTF. Here the CDR3 DNA reads TGTGCCAGCAGCTCCGGGGTCGGCTACACCTTC.

The chain couples TRBV6-2 or TRBV6-3 to TRBJ1-5; a possible D gene is TRBD1 (6 bases). Germline loops: CDR1 MNHEY, CDR2 SVGEGT. V lost 2 bases and J lost 2, with 10 bases in between. The CDR3 runs 15 residues. CDR3 DNA sequence: TGTGCCAGCAGTTACCCAAGGACAGGCAATCAGCCCCAGCATTTT. Its translation is CASSYPRTGNQPQHF.

The genes are TRBV10-3 and TRBJ1-5; 7 positions agree with TRBD1. Germline-derived CDR1 and CDR2 are ENHRY and SYGVKD. The CDR3 totals 18 residues. V shed 0 bases and J 1 base; nucleotides not matched to a gene: 9. CDR3 in amino acids: CAISESWAGGGSNQPQHF. The CDR3 DNA follows: TGTGCCATCAGTGAGTCGTGGGCAGGGGGAGGAAGCAATCAGCCCCAGCATTTT.

The rearrangement joins TRBV10-3 to TRBJ2-7; 12 nucleotides align to TRBD1. CDR1 is ENHRY, CDR2 SYGVKD, per germline. The CDR3 is 18 amino acids. The V and J ends lost 6 bases and 3 bases, in that order; junction bases with no gene match: 15. As DNA, the CDR3 is TGTGCCATCAGGAACCCCCGGGACAGGGGGCATGTGAACTACGAGCAGTACTTC. It codes for CAIRNPRDRGHVNYEQYF.

The chain is built from TRBV10-3 and TRBJ2-1, with D maybe TRBD1 (6 bases). Germline values: CDR1 ENHRY, CDR2 SYGVKD. V was shortened by 3 bases and J by 2 bases, with 8 bases between the two germline ends. The CDR3 contains 14 residues. CDR3 sequence reads: CAISDRGPYNEQFF. The CDR3 nucleotides read TGTGCCATCAGTGACAGGGGTCCCTACAATGAGCAGTTCTTC.

The table lists this clone with a count of one. The chain couples TRBV7-2 to TRBJ1-1; TRBD1 might be the D (6 bases). CDR1 is SGHTA, CDR2 FQGNSA, per germline. The V end was cut by 5 bases, the J end by 3 bases, with 10 bases between. This CDR3 is 13 amino acids long. The chain's CDR3 is CASSLGGDTEAFF. CDR3 bases: TGTGCCAGCAGCCTAGGGGGGGACACTGAAGCTTTCTTT.

This chain connects TRBV6-6 to TRBJ2-3; 11 bases match TRBD2. V lost 5 bases and J lost 0; bases outside the gene matches: 4. This CDR3 spans 16 amino acids. Germline CDR1 MNHNY, CDR2 SVGAGI (reference sequence). The CDR3 DNA reads as TGTGCCAGCAGTCGACTAGCGGGGACAAGCACAGATACGCAGTATTTT. It codes for CASSRLAGTSTDTQYF.

V usage is TRBV3-1 (or the pseudogene TRBV3-2) and J usage is TRBJ2-5, with TRBD2 identical over 8 bases. The V gene end was trimmed by 0 bases and the J gene end by 5 bases; junction bases not matched to a gene: 5. The V gene's germline CDR1 is LGHDT and CDR2 YNNKEL (reference sequence). The CDR3 consists of 15 residues. CDR3 protein: CASSQDRGGDETQYF. As DNA, the CDR3 is TGTGCCAGCAGCCAAGACCGGGGGGGAGATGAGACCCAGTACTTC.

This chain links TRBV2 with TRBJ2-4; 8 bases are shared with TRBD1. The V gene's germline CDR1 is SNHLY and CDR2 FYNNEI. V lost 6 bases, J lost 7 bases, and 14 bases stayed unmatched. This CDR3 is built from 16 residues. CDR3 nucleotides: TGTGCCAGCAGGGACCGGGACAGGTCCAGGGGGAACATTCAGTACTTC. Residues: CASRDRDRSRGNIQYF.

CDR3 amino acids: CASSGPGRGTTYF. Written as DNA, the CDR3 is TGTGCCAGCAGTGGCCCAGGGCGGGGGACTACGTACTTC. V is TRBV27 and J is TRBJ2-5, with TRBD2 matching 7 bases. The CDR3 sequence is 13 residues long. Trimming removed 5 bases from V and 13 bases from J; junction bases left unmatched: 13. Per the germline V gene, CDR1 is MNHEY and CDR2 is SMNVEV (reference sequence).

The chain couples TRBV19 to TRBJ2-7, with D tentatively TRBD2 (6 bases). Germline CDR1 is LNHDA and CDR2 is SQIVND (reference sequence). Trimming left V 9 bases short and J 11 bases short, with 23 bases between. The length of the CDR3 is 13 residues. The CDR3 is CARGMEGRFKKYV. In DNA form, the CDR3 reads TGTGCCAGGGGAATGGAGGGAAGATTTAAGAAGTACGTC.

V and J are TRBV20-1 and TRBJ2-7, with 9 bases identical to TRBD1. The CDR3 totals 17 residues. With V trimmed by 3 bases and J by 9 bases, 21 bases remained unmatched. Germline loops: CDR1 DFQATT, CDR2 SNEGSKA (reference sequence). CDR3 protein: CSASPPQGQGLSTRQYF. CDR3 sequence (DNA): TGCAGTGCTAGTCCTCCCCAGGGACAGGGACTTTCTACGAGGCAGTACTTC.

The chain employs TRBV5-1 and TRBJ2-5, with TRBD2 as a possible D gene (7 bases). The CDR3 has 17 residues. Germline-derived CDR1 and CDR2 are SGHRS and YFSETQ. The germline V and J ends were trimmed by 0 bases and 1 base, with 16 bases remaining between them. The CDR3 region has the DNA TGCGCCAGCAGCTTGGCTGGCGGGGGCCAGACCCAAGAGACCCAGTACTTC. Protein sequence: CASSLAGGGQTQETQYF.

The chain links TRBV6-5 to TRBJ2-6, with D unresolved. V dropped 7 bases and J dropped 0 bases, with 7 bases sitting between them. Per germline, CDR1 MNHEY and CDR2 SVGAGI. The CDR3 is 14 amino acids. DNA for the CDR3: TGTGCCAGCACGGAGCACTCTGGGGCCAACGTCCTGACTTTC. Its translation: CASTEHSGANVLTF.

This chain links TRBV2 with TRBJ2-1; 10 bases agree with TRBD2. V shed 6 bases and J 6 bases; nucleotides not matched to a gene: 11. Germline-derived CDR1 and CDR2 are SNHLY and FYNNEI. This CDR3 comprises 16 residues. CDR3 residues: CASRPRAGGPANEQFF. Written as DNA, the CDR3 is TGTGCCAGCAGACCACGAGCGGGGGGGCCCGCCAATGAGCAGTTCTTC.

This chain connects TRBV11-3 to TRBJ2-2; D gene ambiguous. The germline V and J ends were trimmed by 10 bases and 1 base, with 10 bases remaining between them. The CDR3 loop spans 13 amino acids. Germline CDR1 is SGHNT and CDR2 is YENEEA. The CDR3 protein is CANSQRNTGELFF. CDR3 nucleotide sequence: TGTGCCAACTCACAGAGGAACACCGGGGAGCTGTTTTTT. Full variable domain (outside the CDR3, taken from reference TRBV11-3 and TRBJ2-2): EAGVVQSPRYKIIEKKQPVAFWCNPISGHNTLYWYLQNLGQGPELLIRYENEEAVDDSQLPKDRFSAERLKGVDSTLKIQPAELGDSAVYLCANSQRNTGELFFGEGSRLTVL.